This T cell receptor beta chain was documented in a study of siplizumab effects on memory and regulatory T cells. Study observations and caveats: Major contributors to the alloresponse seemed to be naive T cells, which also appeared more diverse than memory cells. The Treg-derived share of mappable alloreactive CD4+ clones averaged approximately 71% with siplizumab and 26.9% in controls.

CDR3 length equals 13 residues. The germline gives CDR1 MNHNS, CDR2 SASEGT. V was clipped by 6 bases and J by 8 bases; unmatched bases: 8. Cocultured for less than seven days at 37°C were the mixed lymphocyte reaction cells. Stimulators were PBMCs that bore Violet Dye, mixed 1:1 with responder PBMCs labelled with CFSE. Concerning this clone itself: Its specificity is unknown.

Each sample contributed 96,000 or so TCR templates to the assay. Assay used: immunoSEQ multiplex PCR; TCRdb lists only in-frame clones, some missing. The sample lists roughly 13,000 clones; about 47% were seen once. The receptor was derived from a human donor in good health; the cells came from an allogeneic mixed lymphocyte reaction. The sample taken for sequencing was CFSE-low (dividing) CD4+ T cells sorted from an allogeneic mixed lymphocyte reaction. The chain recombines TRBV6-1 with TRBJ1-2; TRBD1 matches at 8 bases. The chain's CDR3 is CASRPDRAGGYTF. The CDR3 region has the DNA TGTGCCAGCAGACCGGACAGGGCGGGAGGCTACACCTTC.